The 25 T cell receptor beta chains listed next were all sequenced from one sample in a study of blood T cells in healthy people across ages. Through a sample-barcoded 5' primer and a J-beta primer mix, a second PCR was run for about 6 to 12 cycles. TCRdb redid the calling of the 5' RACE reads with MiXCR, one entry per CDR3 protein. The repertoire has roughly 800,000 distinct CDR3 sequences, 20% to 30% of them found once; the top ten carry approximately 3.7%. The same data also contributed to another study, on T cells of mothers and their children.

Sequences were obtained from blood. These receptor sequences come from a boy younger than 18 in good health.

The rearrangement links TRBV3-1 to TRBJ1-2; weak D call: TRBD1 (5 bases). Per germline, CDR1 LGHDT and CDR2 YNNKEL (reference sequence). Trimming left V 2 bases short and J 4 bases short, with 17 bases between. The CDR3 contains 16 residues. CDR3: CASSQYGTDDFYGYTF. The CDR3 coding sequence is TGTGCCAGCAGCCAATACGGGACGGATGATTTCTATGGCTACACCTTC.

On this clonotype itself: At one of its ends the junction is not consistent with the germline gene, which may arise from a read error. The gene calls are TRBV20-1 and TRBJ2-4; 7 nucleotides line up with TRBD2. The CDR3 is made up of 17 amino acids. Looked up from germline, CDR1 is DFQATT and CDR2 is SNEGSKA (reference sequence). In DNA, the CDR3 is TGCAGTGCTGGAGAGGGAGGGGCTCGTCTAGCCAAAAACATTCAGTACTTC. It is translated as CSAGEGGARLAKNIQYF.

This clonotype was seen a few times. This chain joins TRBV13 and TRBJ1-1; a weak D match, TRBD1 (5 bases). The V gene's germline CDR1 is PRHDT and CDR2 FYEKMQ (reference sequence). This CDR3 comprises 15 residues. V dropped 4 bases and J dropped 5 bases, with 17 bases sitting between them. The CDR3 nucleotides read TGTGCCAGCAGCTCCCAGGGCCCTCTAAATACTGAAGCTTTCTTT. Its translation is CASSSQGPLNTEAFF.

This chain uses TRBV28 with TRBJ2-5; no firm D call. The assigned J gene may be wrong: the sequence end matches TRBJ2-7 better. The CDR3 consists of 14 residues. The germline gives CDR1 MDHEN, CDR2 SYDVKM. The CDR3 bases are TGTGCCAGCAGTTTCCCCACGGCTTCCTACGAGCAGTACTTC. Translating gives CASSFPTASYEQYF.

This clonotype showed up just a few times. The CDR3 protein is CASSQSIAQLNEKLFF. The CDR3, as DNA: TGCGCCAGCAGCCAAAGTATTGCACAGCTTAATGAAAAACTGTTTTTT. J is TRBJ1-4 and V is TRBV4-3; D gene unclear. The V end lost 2 bases, the J end lost 4 bases, and 14 bases lay between the germline ends. This CDR3 comprises 16 residues. Per germline, CDR1 LGHNA and CDR2 YSLEER.

This clonotype was observed a handful of times. The chain joins TRBV6-5 to TRBJ2-5, with D possibly matching TRBD1 (6 bases). V lost 2 bases to trimming and J lost 4 bases, with 8 bases between them. The germline V gene has CDR1 MNHEY and CDR2 SVGAGI. The CDR3 totals 13 residues. The CDR3 loop reads CASSYARGETQYF. CDR3 nucleotide sequence: TGTGCCAGCAGTTACGCCAGGGGAGAGACCCAGTACTTC.

The gene calls are TRBV4-3 and TRBJ1-3; D uncertain. The germline V gene has CDR1 LGHNA and CDR2 YSLEER. With 1 base removed from V and 0 bases from J, the gap between germline ends came to 13 bases. This CDR3 region has 17 residues. DNA of the CDR3: TGCGCCAGCAGCCAAGTCGCCATTGCAGACTCTGGAAACACCATATATTTT. Protein sequence: CASSQVAIADSGNTIYF.

This clonotype was counted many times. J is TRBJ2-3 and V is TRBV7-2, with D unclear. V was trimmed by 5 bases and J by 7 bases, leaving 13 bases between them. Per germline, CDR1 SGHTA and CDR2 FQGNSA. The CDR3 runs 13 residues. The chain's CDR3 is CASSLTGSNTQYF. DNA of the CDR3: TGTGCCAGCAGCCTTACCGGGTCAAATACGCAGTATTTT.

The chain has TRBV6-1 and TRBJ1-1; possibly TRBD1 for D (5 bases). V was cut by 2 bases and J by 10 bases, with 8 bases left in between. This CDR3 spans 11 amino acids. Germline CDR1 reads MNHNS; CDR2 reads SASEGT. The CDR3 region is CASSELGGAFF. The DNA for the CDR3 is TGTGCCAGCAGTGAACTCGGGGGAGCTTTCTTT.

This sequence joins TRBV6-6 and TRBJ1-1, with 9 bases fitting TRBD1. Germline CDR1 MNHNY, CDR2 SVGAGI (reference sequence). V lost 5 bases to trimming and J lost 5 bases; unmatched junction nucleotides: 9. This CDR3 region has 15 residues. CDR3: CASSRPGQGQTEAFF. The CDR3 nucleotides are TGTGCCAGCAGTCGACCGGGACAGGGCCAAACTGAAGCTTTCTTT.

Here the CDR3 reads CASSREGTQYF. DNA of the CDR3: TGTGCCAGCAGCCGGGAAGGAACGCAGTATTTT. V usage is TRBV7-2 and J usage is TRBJ2-3; perhaps TRBD2 as D (5 bases). V lost 5 bases, J lost 9 bases, and 9 bases lay in between. The CDR3 contains 11 residues. CDR1 is SGHTA and CDR2 is FQGNSA in the germline V gene.

This chain joins TRBV7-2 and TRBJ2-7, with 9 nucleotides matching TRBD1. The V gene end was trimmed by 4 bases and the J gene end by 5 bases; junction bases not matched to a gene: 9. CDR1 SGHTA and CDR2 FQGNSA come from the germline V gene. The CDR3 length is 15 residues. CDR3 bases: TGTGCCAGCAGCTCAGCCCGACAGGGGGGGAACGAGCAGTACTTC. The encoded protein is CASSSARQGGNEQYF. Supplemented by reference TRBV7-2 and TRBJ2-7, the full variable domain reads GAGVSQSPSNKVTEKGKDVELRCDPISGHTALYWYRQSLGQGLEFLIYFQGNSAPDKSGLPSDRFSAERTGGSVSTLTIQRTQQEDSAVYLCASSSARQGGNEQYFGPGTRLTVT.

With respect to this clonotype: A much larger clone lies one base from this, so it may be a read error. The gene calls are TRBV12-3 or TRBV12-4 and TRBJ1-5; the D is unclear. This CDR3 is built from 13 residues. CDR3 coding DNA: TGTGCCTGCAGTTTAGACGGACCACAGCCCCAGCATTTT. This codes for CACSLDGPQPQHF.

The chain uses TRBV7-8 and TRBJ2-1, with D maybe TRBD1 (6 bases). Near its end, the DNA agrees better with TRBJ2-5, so the J call may be wrong. CDR1 is SGHVS and CDR2 is FQNEAQ in the germline V gene. CDR3 length: 17 amino acids. CDR3 residues: CASSPIHREIHQETQYF. CDR3 nucleotide sequence: TGTGCCAGCAGCCCAATTCACAGGGAAATCCATCAAGAGACCCAGTACTTC.

The chain employs TRBV6-5 and TRBJ2-1; 7 bases fit TRBD1. The CDR3 spans 14 residues. The V and J ends lost 6 bases and 2 bases, in that order; junction bases with no gene match: 4. CDR1 and CDR2 (germline): MNHEY, SVGAGI. The CDR3 here is CASSRGQAYNEQFF. The DNA for the CDR3 is TGTGCCAGCAGCCGCGGACAGGCCTACAATGAGCAGTTCTTC.

This clonotype occurred a few times. The V and J genes are TRBV29-1 and TRBJ1-4; D is possibly TRBD1 (5 bases). V dropped 6 bases and J dropped 12 bases, with 20 bases sitting between them. The CDR3 has 13 residues. The germline gives CDR1 SQVTM, CDR2 ANQGSEA. The DNA for the CDR3 is TGCAGCGTGAACGGACAAGAGGATGGGGAACTGTTTTTT. Its protein is CSVNGQEDGELFF.

V is TRBV6-5 and J is TRBJ1-1, with D unclear. Trimming stripped 2 bases from V and 8 bases from J, with 12 bases between. CDR1 and CDR2 (germline): MNHEY, SVGAGI. The CDR3 extends over 13 amino acids. The CDR3, as DNA: TGTGCCAGCAGTTACCCCGGCCGCAAGGAAGCTTTCTTT. This gives the protein CASSYPGRKEAFF.

The rearrangement uses TRBV6-1 and TRBJ2-7; D possibly matches TRBD1 or TRBD2 (6 bases each). Per germline, CDR1 MNHNS and CDR2 SASEGT. The length of the CDR3 is 13 residues. Between the trimmed V and J ends, which lost 6 bases and 0 bases, there was a span of 9 bases. CDR3 protein: CASRRDNSYEQYF. Here the CDR3 DNA reads TGTGCCAGCAGGCGGGACAACTCCTACGAGCAGTACTTC.

This clonotype appeared many times. The chain carries TRBV10-2 and TRBJ2-7; D unclear. The CDR3 runs 13 residues. CDR1 is WSHSY, CDR2 SAAADI, per germline. V was clipped by 11 bases and J by 2 bases, with 16 bases between them. CDR3 protein: CAVTGGTTYEQYF. Here the CDR3 DNA reads TGCGCCGTCACGGGCGGTACGACCTACGAGCAGTACTTC.

V is TRBV6-2 or TRBV6-3 and J is TRBJ2-1; D remains ambiguous. The CDR3 length is 15 residues. Deletions cut 6 bases from V and 5 bases from J, with 17 bases between. Germline lookup yields CDR1 MNHEY and CDR2 SVGEGT. The CDR3 loop is CASSLGMGWDNEQFF. The CDR3 DNA sequence: TGTGCCAGCAGCCTGGGGATGGGCTGGGACAATGAGCAGTTCTTC.

This clonotype was observed a handful of times. The V call is TRBV12-3 or TRBV12-4, the J call TRBJ2-1; D possibly corresponds to TRBD2 (6 bases). The CDR3 has 15 residues. The V end was cut by 6 bases, the J end by 5 bases, with 17 bases between. Here the CDR3 reads CASSPTGGENNEQFF. CDR3 in DNA: TGTGCCAGCAGCCCCACTGGCGGGGAAAACAATGAGCAGTTCTTC.

In DNA, the CDR3 is TGTGCCAGCAGTAACTTCAAGGGGTCCGGGGCCAACGTCCTGACTTTC. Translating it yields CASSNFKGSGANVLTF. The chain combines TRBV28 with TRBJ2-6, with D perhaps TRBD1 (5 bases). The CDR3 consists of 16 residues. The germline CDR1 and CDR2 sequences are MDHEN and SYDVKM. The ends were cut back, 5 bases at V and 4 bases at J, with 15 bases in the middle.

This chain joins TRBV20-1 and TRBJ2-4; D gene ambiguous. V was trimmed by 3 bases and J by 7 bases, leaving 10 bases between them. The V gene's germline CDR1 is DFQATT and CDR2 SNEGSKA (reference sequence). The CDR3 runs 12 residues. CDR3 nucleotide sequence: TGCAGTGCTAGGTTTTCCGGGAACATTCAGTACTTC. Its translation: CSARFSGNIQYF.

The rearrangement uses TRBV27 and TRBJ1-1; D remains unclear. This CDR3 contains 14 residues. The germline V gene encodes CDR1 MNHEY and CDR2 SMNVEV (reference sequence). V was clipped by 0 bases and J by 8 bases, with 13 bases between them. The CDR3 DNA reads as TGTGCCAGCAGTTTATCGTTAGGTCAAGGCGAAGCTTTCTTT. It specifies CASSLSLGQGEAFF.

The V gene is TRBV10-3, the J gene TRBJ1-5, with D hard to call. Trimming left V 3 bases short and J 7 bases short, with 7 bases between. The CDR3 has 12 residues. Per germline, CDR1 ENHRY and CDR2 SYGVKD. For the CDR3, the DNA is TGTGCCATCAGTGATGGGAACCAGCCCCAGCATTTT. Translated, it gives CAISDGNQPQHF.